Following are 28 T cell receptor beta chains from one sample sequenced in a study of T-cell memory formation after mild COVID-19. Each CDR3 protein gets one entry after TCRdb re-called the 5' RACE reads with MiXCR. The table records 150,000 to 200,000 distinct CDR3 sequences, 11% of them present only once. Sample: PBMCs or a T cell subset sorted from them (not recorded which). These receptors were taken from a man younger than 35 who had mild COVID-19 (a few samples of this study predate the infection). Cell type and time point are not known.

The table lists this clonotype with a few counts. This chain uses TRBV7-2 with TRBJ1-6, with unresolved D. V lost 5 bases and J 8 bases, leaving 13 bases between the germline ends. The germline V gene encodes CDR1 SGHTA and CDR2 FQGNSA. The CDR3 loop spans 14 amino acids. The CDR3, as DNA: TGTGCCAGCAGCCTAACGGGCGCTTATTCACCCCTCCACTTT. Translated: CASSLTGAYSPLHF.

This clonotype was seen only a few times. The CDR3 bases are TGCGCCAGCAGCCAATGGGGCCTGGGCACCTACGAGCAGTACTTC. Its translation: CASSQWGLGTYEQYF. V usage is TRBV4-1 and J usage is TRBJ2-7, with TRBD1 as a possible D gene (5 bases). The CDR3 length is 15 residues. Looked up from germline, CDR1 is MGHRA and CDR2 is YSYEKL. V was pared by 2 bases and J by 2 bases, with 13 bases between.

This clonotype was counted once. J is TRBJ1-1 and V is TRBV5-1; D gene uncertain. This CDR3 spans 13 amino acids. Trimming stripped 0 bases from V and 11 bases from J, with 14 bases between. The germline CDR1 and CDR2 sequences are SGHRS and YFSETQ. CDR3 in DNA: TGCGCCAGCAGCTTGGAGGCAGTTAGGAAGGCTTTCTTT. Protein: CASSLEAVRKAFF.

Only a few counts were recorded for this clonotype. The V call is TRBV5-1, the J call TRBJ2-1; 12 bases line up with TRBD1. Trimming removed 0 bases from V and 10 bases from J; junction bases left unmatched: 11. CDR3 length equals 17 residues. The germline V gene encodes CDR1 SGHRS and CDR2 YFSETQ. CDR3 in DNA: TGCGCCAGCAGCTTGGCGGCCGGGACAGGGGGCTTGGAGGAGCAGTTCTTC. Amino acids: CASSLAAGTGGLEEQFF.

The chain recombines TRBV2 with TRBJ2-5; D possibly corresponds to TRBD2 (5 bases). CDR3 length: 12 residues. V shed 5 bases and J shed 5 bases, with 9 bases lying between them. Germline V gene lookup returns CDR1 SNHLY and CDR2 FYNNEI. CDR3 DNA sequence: TGTGCCAGCAGTCCGAGGGTGGAGACCCAGTACTTC. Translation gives CASSPRVETQYF. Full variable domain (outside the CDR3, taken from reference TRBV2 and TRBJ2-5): EPEVTQTPSHQVTQMGQEVILRCVPISNHLYFYWYRQILGQKVEFLVSFYNNEISEKSEIFDDQFSVERPDGSNFTLKIRSTKLEDSAMYFCASSPRVETQYFGPGTRLLVL.

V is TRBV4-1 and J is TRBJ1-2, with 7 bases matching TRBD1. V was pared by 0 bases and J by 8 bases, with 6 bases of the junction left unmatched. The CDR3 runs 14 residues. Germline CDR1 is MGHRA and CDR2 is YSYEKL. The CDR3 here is CASSQDFAGGGYTF. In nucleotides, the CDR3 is TGCGCCAGCAGCCAAGATTTCGCAGGGGGAGGCTACACCTTC.

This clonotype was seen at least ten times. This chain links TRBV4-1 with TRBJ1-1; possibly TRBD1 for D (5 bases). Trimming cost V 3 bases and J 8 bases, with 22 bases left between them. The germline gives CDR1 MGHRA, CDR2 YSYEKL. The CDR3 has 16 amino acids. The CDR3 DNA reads TGCGCCAGCAGCCACGATACCGGGACCGCGGGGTTGGAAGCTTTCTTT. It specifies CASSHDTGTAGLEAFF.

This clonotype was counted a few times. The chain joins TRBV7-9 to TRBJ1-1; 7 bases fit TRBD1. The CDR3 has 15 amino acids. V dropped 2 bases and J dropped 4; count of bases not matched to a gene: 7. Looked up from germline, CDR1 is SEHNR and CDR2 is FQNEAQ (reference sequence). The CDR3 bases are TGTGCCAGCAGCTTACGACAGGGCGGGGTCACTGAAGCTTTCTTT. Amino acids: CASSLRQGGVTEAFF.

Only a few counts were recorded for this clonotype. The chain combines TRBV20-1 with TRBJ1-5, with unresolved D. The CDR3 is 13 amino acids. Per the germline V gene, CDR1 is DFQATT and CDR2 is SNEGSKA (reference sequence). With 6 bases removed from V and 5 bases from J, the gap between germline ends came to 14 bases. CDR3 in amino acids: CSADERRDQPQHF. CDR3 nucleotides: TGCAGTGCGGACGAAAGAAGGGATCAGCCCCAGCATTTT.

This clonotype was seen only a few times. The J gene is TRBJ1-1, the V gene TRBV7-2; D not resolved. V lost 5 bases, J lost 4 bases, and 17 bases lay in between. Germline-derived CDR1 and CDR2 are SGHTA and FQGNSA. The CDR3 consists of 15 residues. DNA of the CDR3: TGTGCCAGCAGCCGCGAGGCAGGCCCTGGCACTGAAGCTTTCTTT. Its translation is CASSREAGPGTEAFF.

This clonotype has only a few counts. DNA for the CDR3: TGTGCCAGCAGGGGACAGGGGAACCTCAGAGAGACCCAGTACTTC. As protein: CASRGQGNLRETQYF. V and J are TRBV6-2 or TRBV6-3 and TRBJ2-5; TRBD1 aligns across 10 bases. Germline CDR1 reads MNHEY; CDR2 reads SVGEGT. Trimming removed 6 bases from V and 4 bases from J; junction bases left unmatched: 8. The CDR3 has 15 amino acids.

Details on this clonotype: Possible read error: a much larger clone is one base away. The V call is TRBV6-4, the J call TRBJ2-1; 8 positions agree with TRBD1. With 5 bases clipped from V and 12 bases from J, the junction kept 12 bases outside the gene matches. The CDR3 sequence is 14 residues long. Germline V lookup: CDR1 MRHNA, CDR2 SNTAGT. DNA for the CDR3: TGTGCCAGCAGTCTGCAGGGGGCTGGCGATGTGCAGTTCTTC. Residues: CASSLQGAGDVQFF.

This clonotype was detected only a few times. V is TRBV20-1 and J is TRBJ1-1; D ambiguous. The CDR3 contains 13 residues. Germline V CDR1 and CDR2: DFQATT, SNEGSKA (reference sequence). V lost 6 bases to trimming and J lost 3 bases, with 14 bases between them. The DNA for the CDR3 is TGCAGTGCCCCAAAGGGTGGGGACACTGAAGCTTTCTTT. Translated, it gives CSAPKGGDTEAFF.

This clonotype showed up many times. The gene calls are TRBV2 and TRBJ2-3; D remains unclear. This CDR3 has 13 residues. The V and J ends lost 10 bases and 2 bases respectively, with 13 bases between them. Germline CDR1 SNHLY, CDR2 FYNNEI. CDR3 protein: CATSEPFTDTQYF. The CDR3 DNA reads TGTGCCACCTCAGAGCCCTTCACAGATACGCAGTATTTT.

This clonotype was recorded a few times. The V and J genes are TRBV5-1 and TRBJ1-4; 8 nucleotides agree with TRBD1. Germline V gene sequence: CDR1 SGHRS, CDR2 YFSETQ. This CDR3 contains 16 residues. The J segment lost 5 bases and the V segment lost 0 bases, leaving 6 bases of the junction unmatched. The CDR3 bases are TGCGCCAGCAGCTTGGACGTCGCAGGGGGCAATGAAAAACTGTTTTTT. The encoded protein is CASSLDVAGGNEKLFF. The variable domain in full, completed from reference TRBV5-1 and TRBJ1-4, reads KAGVTQTPRYLIKTRGQQVTLSCSPISGHRSVSWYQQTPGQGLQFLFEYFSETQRNKGNFPGRFSGRQFSNSRSEMNVSTLELGDSALYLCASSLDVAGGNEKLFFGSGTQLSVL.

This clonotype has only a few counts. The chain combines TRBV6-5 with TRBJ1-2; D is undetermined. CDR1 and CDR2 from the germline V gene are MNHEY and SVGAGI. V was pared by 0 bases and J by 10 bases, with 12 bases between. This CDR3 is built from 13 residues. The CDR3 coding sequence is TGTGCCAGCAGTTACTCGAGGCAGGATTACTACACCTTC. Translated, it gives CASSYSRQDYYTF.

CDR3 loop: CASSSDEGGGPLGYEQFF. The CDR3 DNA reads TGTGCCAGCAGCTCAGACGAGGGCGGGGGGCCCCTGGGTTATGAGCAGTTCTTC. The chain links TRBV7-8 to TRBJ2-1; 8 bases match TRBD2. This CDR3 spans 18 amino acids. CDR1 is SGHVS and CDR2 is FQNEAQ in the germline V gene. Trimming cost V 4 bases and J 8 bases; bases outside gene matches: 19.

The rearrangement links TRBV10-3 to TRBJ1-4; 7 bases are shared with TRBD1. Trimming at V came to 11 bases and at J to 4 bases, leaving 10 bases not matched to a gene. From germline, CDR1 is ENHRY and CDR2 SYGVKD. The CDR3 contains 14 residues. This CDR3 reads CAAGGGLNNEKLFF. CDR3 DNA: TGTGCCGCAGGGGGGGGGCTCAATAATGAAAAACTGTTTTTT.

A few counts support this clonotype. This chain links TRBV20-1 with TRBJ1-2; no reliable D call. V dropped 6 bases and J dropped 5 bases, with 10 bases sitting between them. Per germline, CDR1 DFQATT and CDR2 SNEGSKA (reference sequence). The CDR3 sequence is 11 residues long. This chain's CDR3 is CSAQGGYGYTF. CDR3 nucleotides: TGCAGTGCCCAAGGAGGGTATGGCTACACCTTC.

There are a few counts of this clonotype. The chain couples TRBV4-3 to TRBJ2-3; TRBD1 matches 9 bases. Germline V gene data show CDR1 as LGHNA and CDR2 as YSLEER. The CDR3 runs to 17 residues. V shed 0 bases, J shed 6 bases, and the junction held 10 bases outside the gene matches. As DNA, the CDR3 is TGCGCCAGCAGCCAAGAAGCTGCTACAGGGGGCAGGGATACGCAGTATTTT. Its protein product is CASSQEAATGGRDTQYF.

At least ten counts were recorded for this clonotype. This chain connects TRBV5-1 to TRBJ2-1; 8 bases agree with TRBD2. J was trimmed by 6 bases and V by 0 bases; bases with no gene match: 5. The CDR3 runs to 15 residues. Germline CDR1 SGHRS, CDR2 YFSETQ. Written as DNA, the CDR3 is TGCGCCAGCAGCTTGGGCGGGGGGCCGACCAATGAGCAGTTCTTC. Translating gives CASSLGGGPTNEQFF. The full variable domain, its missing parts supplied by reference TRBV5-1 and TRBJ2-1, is KAGVTQTPRYLIKTRGQQVTLSCSPISGHRSVSWYQQTPGQGLQFLFEYFSETQRNKGNFPGRFSGRQFSNSRSEMNVSTLELGDSALYLCASSLGGGPTNEQFFGPGTRLTVL.

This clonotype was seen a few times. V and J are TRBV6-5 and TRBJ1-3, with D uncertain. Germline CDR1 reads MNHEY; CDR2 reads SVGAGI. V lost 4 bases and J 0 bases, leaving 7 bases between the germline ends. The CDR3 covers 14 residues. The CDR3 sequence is CASSSPSSGNTIYF. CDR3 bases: TGTGCCAGCAGTTCTCCCAGCTCTGGAAACACCATATATTTT.

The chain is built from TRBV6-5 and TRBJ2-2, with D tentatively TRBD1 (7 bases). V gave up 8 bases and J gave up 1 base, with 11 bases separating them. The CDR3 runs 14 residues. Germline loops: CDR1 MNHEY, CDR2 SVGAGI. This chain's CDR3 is CASRGTVNTGELFF. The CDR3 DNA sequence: TGTGCCAGCCGGGGGACAGTGAACACCGGGGAGCTGTTTTTT.

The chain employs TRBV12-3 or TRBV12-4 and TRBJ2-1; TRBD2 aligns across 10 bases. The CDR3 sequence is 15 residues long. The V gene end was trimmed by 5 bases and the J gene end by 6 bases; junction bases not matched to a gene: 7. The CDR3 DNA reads TGTGCCAGCAGTACCTTACTAGCGGGGACCAATGAGCAGTTCTTC. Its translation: CASSTLLAGTNEQFF.

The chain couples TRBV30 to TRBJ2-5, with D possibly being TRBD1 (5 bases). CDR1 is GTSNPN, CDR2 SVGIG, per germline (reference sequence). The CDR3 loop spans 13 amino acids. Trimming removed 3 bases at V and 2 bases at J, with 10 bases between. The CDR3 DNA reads TGTGCCTGGAGGACAGCCCATCAAGAGACCCAGTACTTC. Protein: CAWRTAHQETQYF.

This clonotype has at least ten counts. CDR3 sequence reads: CASKPLGGNDNEQFF. The CDR3 coding sequence is TGCGCCAGCAAGCCCCTTGGTGGGAATGACAATGAGCAGTTCTTC. The genes are TRBV5-1 and TRBJ2-1; unclear D gene. The CDR3 totals 15 residues. Between the trimmed V and J ends, which lost 6 bases and 5 bases, there was a span of 18 bases. Germline CDR1 reads SGHRS; CDR2 reads YFSETQ.

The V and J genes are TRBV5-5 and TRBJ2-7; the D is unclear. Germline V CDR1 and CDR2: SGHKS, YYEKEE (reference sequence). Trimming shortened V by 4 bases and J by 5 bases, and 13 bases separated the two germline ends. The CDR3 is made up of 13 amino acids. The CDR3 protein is CASSRISGDEQYV. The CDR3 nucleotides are TGTGCCAGCAGCCGTATCTCTGGGGACGAGCAGTACGTC.

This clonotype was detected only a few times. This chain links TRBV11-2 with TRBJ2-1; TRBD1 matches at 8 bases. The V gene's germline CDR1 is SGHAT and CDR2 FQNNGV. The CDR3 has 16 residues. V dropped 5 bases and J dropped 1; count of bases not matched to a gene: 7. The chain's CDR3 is CASSPPRTGSYNEQFF. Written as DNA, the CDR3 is TGTGCCAGCAGCCCCCCACGGACAGGGTCCTACAATGAGCAGTTCTTC.